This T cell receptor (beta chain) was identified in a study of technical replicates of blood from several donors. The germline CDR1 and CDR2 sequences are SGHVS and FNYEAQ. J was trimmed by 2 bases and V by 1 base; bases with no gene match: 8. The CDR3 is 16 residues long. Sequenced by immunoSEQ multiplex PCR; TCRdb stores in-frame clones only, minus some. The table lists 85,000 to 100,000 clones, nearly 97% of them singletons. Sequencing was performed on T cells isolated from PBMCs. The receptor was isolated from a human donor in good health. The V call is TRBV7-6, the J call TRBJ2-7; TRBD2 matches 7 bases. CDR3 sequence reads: CASSLGWAGETYEQYF. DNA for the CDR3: TGTGCCAGCAGCTTAGGTTGGGCGGGAGAGACCTACGAGCAGTACTTC.